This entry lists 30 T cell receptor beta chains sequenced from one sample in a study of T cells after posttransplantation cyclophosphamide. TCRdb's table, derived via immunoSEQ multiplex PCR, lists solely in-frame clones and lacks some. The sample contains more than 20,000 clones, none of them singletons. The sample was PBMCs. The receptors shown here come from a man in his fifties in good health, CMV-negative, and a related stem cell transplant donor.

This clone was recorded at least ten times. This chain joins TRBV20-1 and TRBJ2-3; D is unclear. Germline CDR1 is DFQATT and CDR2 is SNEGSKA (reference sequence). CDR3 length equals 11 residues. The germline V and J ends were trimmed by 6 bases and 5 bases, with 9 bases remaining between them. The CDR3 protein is CSAQSVDTQYF. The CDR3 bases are TGCAGTGCCCAATCAGTAGATACGCAGTATTTT.

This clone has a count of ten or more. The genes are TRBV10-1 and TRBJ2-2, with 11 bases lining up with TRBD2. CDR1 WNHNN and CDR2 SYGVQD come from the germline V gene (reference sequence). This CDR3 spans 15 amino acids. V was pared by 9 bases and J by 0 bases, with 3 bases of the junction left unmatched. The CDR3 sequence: CARRLAGTNTGELFF. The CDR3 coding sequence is TGCGCCAGAAGACTAGCGGGGACGAACACCGGGGAGCTGTTTTTT.

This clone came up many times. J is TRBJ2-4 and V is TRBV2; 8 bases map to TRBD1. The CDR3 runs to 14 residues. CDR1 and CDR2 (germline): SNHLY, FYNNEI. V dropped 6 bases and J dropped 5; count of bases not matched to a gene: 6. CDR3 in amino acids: CASRNDRGENIQYF. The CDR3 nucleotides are TGTGCCAGCAGAAACGACAGGGGTGAAAACATTCAGTACTTC. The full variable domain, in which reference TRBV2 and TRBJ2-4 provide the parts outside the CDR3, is EPEVTQTPSHQVTQMGQEVILRCVPISNHLYFYWYRQILGQKVEFLVSFYNNEISEKSEIFDDQFSVERPDGSNFTLKIRSTKLEDSAMYFCASRNDRGENIQYFGAGTRLSVL.

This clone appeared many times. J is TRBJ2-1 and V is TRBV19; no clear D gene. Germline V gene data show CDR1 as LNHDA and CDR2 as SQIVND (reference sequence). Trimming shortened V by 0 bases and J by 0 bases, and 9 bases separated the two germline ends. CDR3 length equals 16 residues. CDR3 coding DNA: TGTGCCAGTAGTATAGATCAGGCCCCCTCCTACAATGAGCAGTTCTTC. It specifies CASSIDQAPSYNEQFF.

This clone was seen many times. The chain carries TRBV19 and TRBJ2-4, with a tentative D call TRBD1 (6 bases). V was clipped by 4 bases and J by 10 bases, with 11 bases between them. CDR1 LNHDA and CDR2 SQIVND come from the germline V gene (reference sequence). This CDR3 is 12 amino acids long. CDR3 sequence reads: CASSNRDKIQYF. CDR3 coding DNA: TGTGCCAGTAGTAATCGGGACAAGATTCAGTACTTC.

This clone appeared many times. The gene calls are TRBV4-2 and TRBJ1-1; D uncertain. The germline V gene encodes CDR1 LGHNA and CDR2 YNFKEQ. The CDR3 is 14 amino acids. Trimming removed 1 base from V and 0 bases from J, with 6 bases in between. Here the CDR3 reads CASSQGGVNTEAFF. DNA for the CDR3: TGTGCCAGCAGCCAAGGTGGAGTGAACACTGAAGCTTTCTTT.

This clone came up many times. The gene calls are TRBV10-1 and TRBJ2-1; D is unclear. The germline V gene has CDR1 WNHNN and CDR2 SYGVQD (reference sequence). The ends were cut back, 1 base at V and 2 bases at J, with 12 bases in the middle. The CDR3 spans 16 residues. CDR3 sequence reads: CASSEFPGDAYNEQFF. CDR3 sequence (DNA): TGCGCCAGCAGTGAGTTTCCAGGTGATGCCTACAATGAGCAGTTCTTC.

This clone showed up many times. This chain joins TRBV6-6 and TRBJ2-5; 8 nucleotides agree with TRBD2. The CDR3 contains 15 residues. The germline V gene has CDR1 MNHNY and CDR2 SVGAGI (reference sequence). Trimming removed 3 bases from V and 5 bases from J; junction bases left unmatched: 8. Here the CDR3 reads CASSYYGRAPETQYF. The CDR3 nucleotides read TGTGCCAGCAGTTATTACGGGAGGGCCCCTGAGACCCAGTACTTC.

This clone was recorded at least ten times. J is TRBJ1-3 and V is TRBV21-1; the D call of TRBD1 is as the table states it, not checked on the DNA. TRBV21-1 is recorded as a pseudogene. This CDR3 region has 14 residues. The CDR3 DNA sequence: TGTGCCAGCACTAAACAGAGCTCTGGAAACACCATATATTTT. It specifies CASTKQSSGNTIYF.

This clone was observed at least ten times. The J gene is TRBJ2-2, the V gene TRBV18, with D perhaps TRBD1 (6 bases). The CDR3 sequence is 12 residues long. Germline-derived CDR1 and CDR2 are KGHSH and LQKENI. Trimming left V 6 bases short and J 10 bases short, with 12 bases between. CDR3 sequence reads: CASSPGQLELFF. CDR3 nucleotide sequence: TGTGCCAGCTCGCCCGGACAGTTGGAGCTGTTTTTT.

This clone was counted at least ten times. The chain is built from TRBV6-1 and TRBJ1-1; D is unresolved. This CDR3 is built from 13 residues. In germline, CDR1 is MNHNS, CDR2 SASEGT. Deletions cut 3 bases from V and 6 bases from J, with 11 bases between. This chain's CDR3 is CASSDVRRAEAFF. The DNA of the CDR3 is TGTGCCAGCAGTGATGTCCGGAGGGCTGAAGCTTTCTTT.

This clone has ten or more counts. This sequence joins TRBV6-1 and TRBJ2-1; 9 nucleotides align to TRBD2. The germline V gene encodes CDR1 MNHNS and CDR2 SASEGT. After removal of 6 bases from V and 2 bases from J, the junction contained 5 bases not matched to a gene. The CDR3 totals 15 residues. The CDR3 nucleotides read TGTGCCAGCAGACTTTCTAGCGGGACCTACAATGAGCAGTTCTTC. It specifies CASRLSSGTYNEQFF.

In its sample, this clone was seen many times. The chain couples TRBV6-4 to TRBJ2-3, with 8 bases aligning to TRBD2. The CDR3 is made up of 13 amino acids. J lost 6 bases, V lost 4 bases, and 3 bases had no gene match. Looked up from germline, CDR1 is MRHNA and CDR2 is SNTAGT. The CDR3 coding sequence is TGTGCCAGCAGTGCGAGCGGGAGCGATACGCAGTATTTT. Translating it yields CASSASGSDTQYF.

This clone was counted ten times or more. The CDR3 is CASSVTGTSGSIAYEQYF. DNA of the CDR3: TGCGCCAGCAGCGTTACCGGGACTAGCGGGAGCATAGCCTACGAGCAGTACTTC. The chain recombines TRBV5-1 with TRBJ2-7, with TRBD2 matching 14 bases. This CDR3 has 18 amino acids. Unmatched junction bases numbered 11, after V lost 4 bases and J lost 2 bases. Germline V CDR1 and CDR2: SGHRS, YFSETQ.

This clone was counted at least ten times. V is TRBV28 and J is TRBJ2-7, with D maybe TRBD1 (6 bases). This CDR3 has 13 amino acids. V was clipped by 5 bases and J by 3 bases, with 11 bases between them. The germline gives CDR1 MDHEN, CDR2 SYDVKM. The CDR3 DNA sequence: TGTGCCAGCAGTCAGGGGCAGAGCTACGAGCAGTACTTC. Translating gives CASSQGQSYEQYF.

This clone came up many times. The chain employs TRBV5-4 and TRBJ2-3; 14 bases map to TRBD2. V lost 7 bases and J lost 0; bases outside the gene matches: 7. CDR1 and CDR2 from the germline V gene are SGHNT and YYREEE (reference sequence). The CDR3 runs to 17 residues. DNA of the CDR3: TGTGCCAGCGGCCGACTAGCGGGGGGGCTAAGCACAGATACGCAGTATTTT. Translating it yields CASGRLAGGLSTDTQYF.

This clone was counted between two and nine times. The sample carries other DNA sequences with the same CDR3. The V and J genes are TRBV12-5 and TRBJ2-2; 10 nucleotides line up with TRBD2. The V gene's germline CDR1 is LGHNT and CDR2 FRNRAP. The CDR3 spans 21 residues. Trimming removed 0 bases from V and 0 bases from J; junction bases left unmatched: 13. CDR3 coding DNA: TGTGCTAGTGGTTTGGTTGATGGTAGGACTAGCGGCCGAACGAACACCGGGGAGCTGTTTTTT. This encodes CASGLVDGRTSGRTNTGELFF.

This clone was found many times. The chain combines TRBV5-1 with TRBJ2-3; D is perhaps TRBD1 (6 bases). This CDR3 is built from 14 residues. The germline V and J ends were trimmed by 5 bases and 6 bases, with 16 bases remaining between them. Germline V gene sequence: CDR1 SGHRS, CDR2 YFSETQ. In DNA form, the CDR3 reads TGCGCCAGCAGTACCCGGACAGTCCGGGATACGCAGTATTTT. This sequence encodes CASSTRTVRDTQYF.

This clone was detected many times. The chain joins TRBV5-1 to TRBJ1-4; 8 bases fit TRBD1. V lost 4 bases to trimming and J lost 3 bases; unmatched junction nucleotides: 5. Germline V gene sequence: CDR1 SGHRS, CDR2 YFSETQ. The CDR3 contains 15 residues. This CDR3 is CASSRTGGPNEKLFF. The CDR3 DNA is TGCGCCAGCAGCCGTACAGGGGGTCCTAATGAAAAACTGTTTTTT.

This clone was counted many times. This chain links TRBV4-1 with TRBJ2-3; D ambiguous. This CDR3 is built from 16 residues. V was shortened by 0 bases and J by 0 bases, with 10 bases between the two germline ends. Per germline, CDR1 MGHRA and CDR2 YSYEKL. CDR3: CASSQDLGYSTDTQYF. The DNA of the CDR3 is TGCGCCAGCAGCCAAGATCTGGGCTACAGCACAGATACGCAGTATTTT.

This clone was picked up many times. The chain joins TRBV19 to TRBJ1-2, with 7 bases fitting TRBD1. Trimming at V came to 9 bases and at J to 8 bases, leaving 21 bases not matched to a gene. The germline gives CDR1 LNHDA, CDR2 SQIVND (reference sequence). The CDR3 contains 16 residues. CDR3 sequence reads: CARNRGLTRNSGGYTF. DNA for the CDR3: TGTGCCAGAAACAGGGGTCTCACGCGGAACTCTGGGGGCTACACCTTC.

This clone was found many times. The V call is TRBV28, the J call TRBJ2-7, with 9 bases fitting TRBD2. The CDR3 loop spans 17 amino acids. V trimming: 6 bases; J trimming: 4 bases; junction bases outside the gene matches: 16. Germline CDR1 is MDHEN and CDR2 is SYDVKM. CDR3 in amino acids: CASSSTFWVAGVYEQYF. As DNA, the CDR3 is TGTGCCAGCAGCTCCACCTTTTGGGTAGCGGGGGTGTACGAGCAGTACTTC.

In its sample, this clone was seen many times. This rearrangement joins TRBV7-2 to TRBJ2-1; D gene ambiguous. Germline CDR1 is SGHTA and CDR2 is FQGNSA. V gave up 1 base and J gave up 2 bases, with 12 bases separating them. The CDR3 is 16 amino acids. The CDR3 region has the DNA TGTGCCAGCAGCTTAGGATCGGCGGCAGCCTACAATGAGCAGTTCTTC. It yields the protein CASSLGSAAAYNEQFF.

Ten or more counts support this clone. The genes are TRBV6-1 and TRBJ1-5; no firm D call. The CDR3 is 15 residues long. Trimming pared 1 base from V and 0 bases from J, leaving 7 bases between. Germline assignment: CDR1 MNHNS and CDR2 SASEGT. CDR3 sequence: CASSEGSYSNQPQHF. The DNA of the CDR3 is TGTGCCAGCAGTGAAGGGAGTTATAGCAATCAGCCCCAGCATTTT.

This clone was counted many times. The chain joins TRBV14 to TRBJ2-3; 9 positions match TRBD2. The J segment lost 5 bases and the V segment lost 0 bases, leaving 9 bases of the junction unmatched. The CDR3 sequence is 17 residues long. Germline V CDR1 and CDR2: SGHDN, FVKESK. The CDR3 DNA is TGTGCCAGCAGCCAAGATAGGGCTAGCGGGACTGGAGATACGCAGTATTTT. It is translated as CASSQDRASGTGDTQYF.

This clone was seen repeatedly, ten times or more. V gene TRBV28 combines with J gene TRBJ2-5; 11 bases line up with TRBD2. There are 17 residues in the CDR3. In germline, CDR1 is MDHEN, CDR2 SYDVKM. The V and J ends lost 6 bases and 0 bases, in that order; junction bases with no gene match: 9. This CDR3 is CASSLGLAGGYQETQYF. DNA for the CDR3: TGTGCCAGCAGCTTGGGCCTAGCGGGAGGCTACCAAGAGACCCAGTACTTC. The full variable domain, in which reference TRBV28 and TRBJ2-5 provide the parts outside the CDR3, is DVKVTQSSRYLVKRTGEKVFLECVQDMDHENMFWYRQDPGLGLRLIYFSYDVKMKEKGDIPEGYSVSREKKERFSLILESASTNQTSMYLCASSLGLAGGYQETQYFGPGTRLLVL.

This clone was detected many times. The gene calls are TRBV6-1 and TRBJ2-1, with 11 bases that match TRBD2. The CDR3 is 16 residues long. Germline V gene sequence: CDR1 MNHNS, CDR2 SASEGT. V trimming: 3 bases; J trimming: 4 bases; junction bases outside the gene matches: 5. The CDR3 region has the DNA TGTGCCAGCAGTGACGTCGGGACTAGCGGATACAATGAGCAGTTCTTC. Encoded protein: CASSDVGTSGYNEQFF.

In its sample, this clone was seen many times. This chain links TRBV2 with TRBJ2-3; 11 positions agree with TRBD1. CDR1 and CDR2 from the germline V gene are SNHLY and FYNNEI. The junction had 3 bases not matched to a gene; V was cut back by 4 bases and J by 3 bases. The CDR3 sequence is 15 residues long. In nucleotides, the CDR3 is TGTGCCAGCAGTGCGGGACAGGGGGGAACAGATACGCAGTATTTT. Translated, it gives CASSAGQGGTDTQYF.

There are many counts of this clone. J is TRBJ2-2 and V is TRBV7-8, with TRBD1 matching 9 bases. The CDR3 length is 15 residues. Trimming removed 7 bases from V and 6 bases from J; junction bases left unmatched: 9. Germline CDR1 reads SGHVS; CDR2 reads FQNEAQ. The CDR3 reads CASKGTGQASGELFF. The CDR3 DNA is TGTGCCAGCAAAGGGACAGGGCAAGCATCCGGGGAGCTGTTTTTT.

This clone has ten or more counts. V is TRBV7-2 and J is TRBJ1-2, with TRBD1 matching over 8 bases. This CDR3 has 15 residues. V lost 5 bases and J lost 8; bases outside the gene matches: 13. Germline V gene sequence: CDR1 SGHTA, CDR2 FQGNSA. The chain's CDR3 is CASSPGSGQGLGYTF. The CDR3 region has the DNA TGTGCCAGCAGCCCCGGATCAGGACAGGGTCTGGGCTACACCTTC.